This T cell receptor (beta chain) was sequenced for a study of Ad26.COV2.S vaccination and SARS-CoV-2 variants. The overall study: Intramuscular Ad26.COV2.S at 5x10^10 or 1x10^11 viral particles. Study findings and constraints: Whether participants received vaccine or placebo, their non-spike TCR breadth was similar.

As regards this clone: Its antigen is as yet unknown.

As to treatment: over 15 received Ad26.COV2.S at low or high dose, single or two shots; about 5 received placebo; per-sample allocation not given. Specimen acquisition occurred on day 63 following the initial vaccine or placebo injection. This CDR3 has 15 residues. V was trimmed by 4 bases and J by 6 bases, leaving 16 bases between them. Looked up from germline, CDR1 is SNHLY and CDR2 is FYNNEI. TCRdb's table, derived via immunoSEQ multiplex PCR, lists solely in-frame clones and lacks some. The sample holds approximately 420,000 clones, 88% seen once. The rearrangement links TRBV2 to TRBJ2-4; TRBD1 might be the D (6 bases). This clonotype was sampled from a person between 18 and 60 years old who received the Ad26.COV2.S COVID-19 vaccine or a placebo. The specimen comprised peripheral blood, sampled in a trial of Ad26.COV2.S vaccine versus placebo. CDR3 sequence reads: CASSGSRGALNIQYF. DNA for the CDR3: TGTGCCAGCAGTGGGAGCAGGGGCGCGTTAAACATTCAGTACTTC.